This TCR beta chain was documented in a study of post-analysis software for immune sequencing data. Study-level points and caveats: About 5 TRBV segments were more frequent in patients than controls; TRBV5-6, TRBV5-1 and TRBV20-1 belonged to this group.

For this clonotype: The antigen is unknown.

With 0 bases removed from V and 8 bases from J, the gap between germline ends came to 14 bases. The germline V gene encodes CDR1 LGHNA and CDR2 YNFKEQ. This CDR3 is built from 16 residues. Included in the TCR beta cDNA libraries were unique molecular identifiers. Some 500,000 cDNA molecules were obtained from roughly 0.93 to 9.6 million T cells. TCRdb fed the PCR reads into MiXCR, producing one record per CDR3 protein. The table shows about 430,000 distinct CDR3 sequences, with approximately 38% occurring only once. The sample comprised blood. This chain uses TRBV4-2 with TRBJ1-6; unclear D gene. This TCR derives from a girl aged 2 to 10 with multiple sclerosis. As DNA, the CDR3 is TGTGCCAGCAGCCAAGATAGCGAGGGATACGATTCACCCCTCCACTTT. As protein: CASSQDSEGYDSPLHF.